The present TCR beta chain was sequenced within a study of long-term antiretroviral therapy in people with HIV. Study details: The oldest samples precede the 2015 immediate-ART recommendation by about a decade.

The libraries were made with immunoSEQ v3.0 at survey level. A target of roughly 35,000-50,000 T-cell genomes per sample was set for sequencing. Only in-frame clones appear in the TCRdb table, and some are missing; sequencing was by immunoSEQ multiplex PCR. The repertoire holds over 30,000 clones, about 98% seen once, with approximately 2% in the top ten. Whole-study findings and limits: No data on ART adherence, viral resistance or therapy changes.

Remarks on this clone: Its antigen is currently unknown.

This CDR3 comprises 16 residues. CDR1 is SGHRS and CDR2 is YFSETQ in the germline V gene. The V gene lost 0 bases and the J gene lost 3 bases, with 12 bases spanning the gap. This chain joins TRBV5-1 and TRBJ1-4; no firm D call. The sequence derives from a man aged 25-45 years with HIV. The sequencing used unsorted PBMCs, collected 7.6 years after starting antiretroviral therapy. As DNA, the CDR3 is TGCGCCAGCAGCTTGGAAAGCCGGGGATCTAATGAAAAACTGTTTTTT. Protein product: CASSLESRGSNEKLFF.